Following are 14 T cell receptor beta chains from one sample sequenced in a study of T cells after yellow fever vaccination. TCRdb analysed the 5' RACE reads with MiXCR anew, one entry per CDR3 protein. The sample holds some 320,000 distinct CDR3 sequences, over 4% seen once. The source was PBMCs, collected 5 days after the yellow fever booster vaccination. The receptors derive from a man aged 18 to 29 who received the YFV17D yellow fever vaccine.

The sample holds a few counts of this clonotype. This chain joins TRBV4-2 and TRBJ2-7; TRBD1 might be the D (6 bases). The CDR3 length is 15 residues. V was shortened by 6 bases and J by 9 bases, with 24 bases between the two germline ends. The V gene's germline CDR1 is LGHNA and CDR2 YNFKEQ. This CDR3 is CASSPGAKNEEGQYF. The CDR3 bases are TGTGCCAGCAGTCCAGGGGCTAAGAATGAGGAAGGGCAGTACTTC.

This clonotype showed up many times. The chain is built from TRBV4-3 and TRBJ1-6, with D uncertain. CDR1 LGHNA and CDR2 YSLEER come from the germline V gene. V was trimmed by 1 base and J by 7 bases, leaving 11 bases between them. This CDR3 is 15 amino acids long. The CDR3 loop reads CASSQVARTNSPLHF. In nucleotides, the CDR3 is TGCGCCAGCAGCCAAGTGGCCCGAACAAATTCACCCCTCCACTTT.

This clonotype was recorded at least ten times. The chain has TRBV4-3 and TRBJ1-6; no firm D call. Germline loops: CDR1 LGHNA, CDR2 YSLEER. This CDR3 is built from 13 residues. V lost 0 bases, J lost 14 bases, and 11 bases lay in between. CDR3 bases: TGCGCCAGCAGCCAAGAAAGAAGGTCCTCCCTCCACTTT. It yields the protein CASSQERRSSLHF.

CDR3 sequence (DNA): TGTGCCAGCAGCCGAAGCCTGCGCGGGACAGTCCCCTACGAGCAGTACTTC. As protein: CASSRSLRGTVPYEQYF. The rearrangement links TRBV3-1 to TRBJ2-7; TRBD1 is a possible D gene (7 bases). CDR1 and CDR2 (germline): LGHDT, YNNKEL (reference sequence). The V end lost 4 bases, the J end lost 2 bases, and 21 bases lay between the germline ends. The CDR3 extends over 17 amino acids.

This clonotype was picked up many times. The chain carries TRBV7-9 and TRBJ2-1; no clear D gene. CDR3 length equals 11 residues. V was cut by 6 bases and J by 4 bases, with 4 bases left in between. Germline V gene lookup returns CDR1 SEHNR and CDR2 FQNEAQ (reference sequence). The CDR3: CASRSYNEQFF. CDR3 bases: TGTGCCAGCAGATCTTACAATGAGCAGTTCTTC.

This clonotype has only a few counts. J is TRBJ1-6 and V is TRBV5-5; D possibly corresponds to TRBD1 (6 bases). Trimming took off 4 bases at V and 9 bases at J, with 20 bases between the two ends. CDR1 and CDR2 from the germline V gene are SGHKS and YYEKEE (reference sequence). CDR3 size: 16 residues. CDR3 nucleotide sequence: TGTGCCAGCAGCACTATTACAGGGTTCGTAGGTTCACCCCTCCACTTT. This codes for CASSTITGFVGSPLHF.

In its sample, this clonotype was seen a few times. This chain connects TRBV5-1 to TRBJ2-2; no firm D call. With 0 bases removed from V and 0 bases from J, the gap between germline ends came to 9 bases. This CDR3 is built from 16 residues. Germline-derived CDR1 and CDR2 are SGHRS and YFSETQ. CDR3 coding DNA: TGCGCCAGCAGCTTGGAGTGGTTGGCGAACACCGGGGAGCTGTTTTTT. Translating gives CASSLEWLANTGELFF.

This chain connects TRBV27 to TRBJ2-1; 14 bases align to TRBD2. The CDR3 is made up of 18 amino acids. V shed 1 base, J shed 4 bases, and the junction held 6 bases outside the gene matches. Germline V gives CDR1 MNHEY, CDR2 SMNVEV (reference sequence). In DNA, the CDR3 is TGTGCCAGCAGTTTATTCCCGACTAGCGGGGGGGCGTACAATGAGCAGTTCTTC. Residues: CASSLFPTSGGAYNEQFF.

This clonotype was recorded a few times. The rearrangement joins TRBV9 to TRBJ1-1, with a weak D call TRBD1 (6 bases). Trimming removed 4 bases at V and 0 bases at J, with 10 bases between. The CDR3 contains 14 residues. CDR1 SGDLS and CDR2 YYNGEE come from the germline V gene. The CDR3, as DNA: TGTGCCAGCAGCAAGGACAGCCTGAACACTGAAGCTTTCTTT. It encodes CASSKDSLNTEAFF.

The V and J genes are TRBV10-3 and TRBJ2-7; D unclear. Germline CDR1 reads ENHRY; CDR2 reads SYGVKD. V shed 3 bases and J shed 7 bases, with 13 bases lying between them. The CDR3 loop spans 13 amino acids. CDR3 DNA: TGTGCCATCAGTGAAGTCATGGGTGGGGAGCAGTACGTC. The encoded protein is CAISEVMGGEQYV.

J is TRBJ1-3 and V is TRBV7-9; D call uncertain. CDR1 is SEHNR and CDR2 is FQNEAQ in the germline V gene (reference sequence). Trimming stripped 6 bases from V and 0 bases from J, with 9 bases between. The CDR3 is made up of 14 amino acids. CDR3 coding DNA: TGTGCCAGCAGACCCTTGGGCTCTGGAAACACCATATATTTT. This sequence encodes CASRPLGSGNTIYF.

This clonotype was recorded a few times. The V and J genes are TRBV11-2 and TRBJ2-7; D assignment may be TRBD1 or TRBD2 (6 bases each). The CDR3 has 15 amino acids. Germline V gene sequence: CDR1 SGHAT, CDR2 FQNNGV. Trimming pared 6 bases from V and 7 bases from J, leaving 22 bases between. CDR3 sequence (DNA): TGTGCCAGCAGACATTGGGGGGCCTCGGCGTTGGAGCAGTACTTC. Translated: CASRHWGASALEQYF.

The sample holds a few counts of this clonotype. This chain links TRBV7-3 with TRBJ2-1; TRBD2 aligns across 8 bases. The CDR3 is made up of 15 amino acids. V was pared by 2 bases and J by 8 bases, with 8 bases of the junction left unmatched. CDR1 and CDR2 (germline): SGHTA, FQGTGA. The CDR3 protein is CASSLLSGGAHEQFF. The CDR3 nucleotides are TGTGCCAGCAGCTTATTGTCCGGGGGGGCACATGAGCAGTTCTTC.

This clonotype was detected a few times. The rearrangement uses TRBV6-6 and TRBJ2-3, with D hard to call. Germline V gene lookup returns CDR1 MNHNY and CDR2 SVGAGI (reference sequence). The CDR3 length is 13 residues. Trimming shortened V by 6 bases and J by 2 bases, and 9 bases separated the two germline ends. This CDR3 reads CASRKSNTDTQYF. In DNA form, the CDR3 reads TGTGCCAGCAGGAAGAGTAACACAGATACGCAGTATTTT.